The source of this T cell receptor beta chain is a study of beta chain features in type 1 diabetes. Study results and caveats: Compared with healthy donors, patients appeared to share more similar naive, central memory and regulatory TCRB repertoires.

Purity (above 98%) was reached by all sorted populations. This clone appeared a few times. Its antigen is not known. The junction had 3 bases not matched to a gene; V was cut back by 1 base and J by 6 bases. CDR3 length: 14 amino acids. CDR1 and CDR2 (germline): SGHTA, FQGNSA. What was sequenced were expressed TCRB transcripts, since all of the isolated RNA had been reverse transcribed. The data were produced by immunoSEQ multiplex PCR, yet TCRdb's version contains in-frame clones alone and is incomplete. The sample shows 350,000 to 450,000 clones, over 13% of them seen only once. The receptor was isolated from a woman younger than 30 in good health. The sequenced sample consisted of naive CD4+ T cells from blood. The chain has TRBV7-2 and TRBJ2-1; 7 positions match TRBD2. Written as DNA, the CDR3 is TGTGCCAGCAGCTTAGATCTAGCGGTCAATGAGCAGTTCTTC. It codes for CASSLDLAVNEQFF.